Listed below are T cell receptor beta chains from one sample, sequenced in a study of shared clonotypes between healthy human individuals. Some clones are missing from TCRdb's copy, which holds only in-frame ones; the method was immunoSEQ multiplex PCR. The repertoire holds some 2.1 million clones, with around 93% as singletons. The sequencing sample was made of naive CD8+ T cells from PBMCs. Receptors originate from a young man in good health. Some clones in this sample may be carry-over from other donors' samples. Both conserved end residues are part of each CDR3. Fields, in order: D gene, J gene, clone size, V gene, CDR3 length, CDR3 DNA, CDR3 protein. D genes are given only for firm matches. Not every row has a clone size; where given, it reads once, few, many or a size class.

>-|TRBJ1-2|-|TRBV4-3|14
TGCGCCAGCAGCCAAGATCGGGGAGGCTATGGCTACACCTTC
CASSQDRGGYGYTF
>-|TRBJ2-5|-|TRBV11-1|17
TGTGCCAGCAGCCCCCATAGGGCAGGGGGGTTCGAAGAGACCCAGTACTTC
CASSPHRAGGFEETQYF
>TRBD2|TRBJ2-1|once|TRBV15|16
TGTGCCACCAGCAGAGGGTGGACTAGCGGGAGGGCCGAGCAGTTCTTC
CATSRGWTSGRAEQFF
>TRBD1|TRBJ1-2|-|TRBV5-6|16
TGTGCCAGCAGCTCCCTTAAACTTGGACAGGACTATGGCTACACCTTC
CASSSLKLGQDYGYTF
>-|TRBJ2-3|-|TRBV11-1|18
TGTGCCAGCAGCTTATTCAGGGGGGCCTCGGAATGGGCAGATACGCAGTATTTT
CASSLFRGASEWADTQYF
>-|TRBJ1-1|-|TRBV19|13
TGTGCCAGTGAAGATGAGTTCAACACTGAAGCTTTCTTT
CASEDEFNTEAFF
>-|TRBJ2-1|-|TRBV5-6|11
TGTGCCAGCAGCTTAGGGAATGAGCAGTTCTTC
CASSLGNEQFF
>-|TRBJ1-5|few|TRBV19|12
TGTGCCAGTAGGGAGGGGCGTCAGCCCCAGCATTTT
CASREGRQPQHF
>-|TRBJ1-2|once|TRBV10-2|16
TGCGCCAGCAGTGAGGATCGGGCACCGTCTAACTATGGCTACACCTTC
CASSEDRAPSNYGYTF
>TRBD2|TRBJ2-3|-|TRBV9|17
TGTGCCAGCGGCACCGAGCGACTAGCGGAGAACACAGATACGCAGTATTTT
CASGTERLAENTDTQYF
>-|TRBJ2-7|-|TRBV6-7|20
TGTGCCAGCAGTTACCCTACTCAGCCGACCACAGGGCCCTGGGGGCTCGAGCAGTACTTC
CASSYPTQPTTGPWGLEQYF
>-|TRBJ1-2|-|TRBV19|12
TGTGCCAGTTTCGACCTTAACTATGGCTACACCTTC
CASFDLNYGYTF
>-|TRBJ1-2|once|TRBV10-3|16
TGTGCCATCAGTGGCACTAGGGGGGCGTGGAGGTATGGCTACACCTTC
CAISGTRGAWRYGYTF
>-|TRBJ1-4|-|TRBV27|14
TGTGCCAGCAGTTCTGGACTGTTTAATGAAAAACTGTTTTTT
CASSSGLFNEKLFF
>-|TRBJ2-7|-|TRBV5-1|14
TGCGCCAGCAGCCCCTATATAAACCTTTACGAGCAGTACTTC
CASSPYINLYEQYF
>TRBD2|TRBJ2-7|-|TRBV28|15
TGTGCCAGCAGTTTAGGGCGCGGGAGCTCCTACGAGCAGTACTTC
CASSLGRGSSYEQYF
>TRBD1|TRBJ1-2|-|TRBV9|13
TGTGCCAGCAGCAGACAGGGGGCGCGTGGCTACACCTTC
CASSRQGARGYTF
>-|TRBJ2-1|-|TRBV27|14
TGTGCCAGCAGGCCCCGACAGGTATACAATGAGCAGTTCTTC
CASRPRQVYNEQFF
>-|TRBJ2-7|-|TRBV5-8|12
TGTGCCAGCAGCTCCGCTAACTACGAGCAGTACTTC
CASSSANYEQYF
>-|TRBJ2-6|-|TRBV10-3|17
TGTGCCATCAGGGAACAAGCAGGGGACTCTGGGGCCAACGTCCTGACTTTC
CAIREQAGDSGANVLTF
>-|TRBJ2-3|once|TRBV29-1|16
TGCAGCGTTGGTTACGGTGTGGTTACGCGCCCAGATACGCAGTATTTT
CSVGYGVVTRPDTQYF
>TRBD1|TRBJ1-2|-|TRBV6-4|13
TGTGCCAGCAGCTTGGGACAGGGGGGCGGCTACACCTTC
CASSLGQGGGYTF
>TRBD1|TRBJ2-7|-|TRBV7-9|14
TGTGCCAGCACCTCTCCGGACAGGTTGGGGGAGCAGTACTTC
CASTSPDRLGEQYF
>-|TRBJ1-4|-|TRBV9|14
TGTGCCAGCAGCATCAAAGACAGGAATGAAAAACTGTTTTTT
CASSIKDRNEKLFF
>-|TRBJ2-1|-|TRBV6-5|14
TGTGCCAGCAGCCCTGGAGGGGTCTACAATGAGCAGTTCTTC
CASSPGGVYNEQFF
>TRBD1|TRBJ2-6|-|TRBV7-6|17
TGTGCCAGCAGCTTAAGTCGGACAGGGTCTGGGGCCAACGTCCTGACTTTC
CASSLSRTGSGANVLTF
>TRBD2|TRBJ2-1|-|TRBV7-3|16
TGTGCCAGCAGCTTCTTAGGGTCCGGACTAGGAGATGAGCAGTTCTTC
CASSFLGSGLGDEQFF
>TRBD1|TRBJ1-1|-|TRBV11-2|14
TGTGCCAGCAGTGAGGGGGCGAGGGTCACTGAAGCTTTCTTT
CASSEGARVTEAFF
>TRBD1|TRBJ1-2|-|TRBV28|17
TGTGCCAGCAGTATCGGCAGGGGGCGAGCCTCTTGGTATGGCTACACCTTC
CASSIGRGRASWYGYTF
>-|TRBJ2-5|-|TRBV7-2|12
TGTGCCAGCAGCCCTTACGAAGAGACCCAGTACTTC
CASSPYEETQYF
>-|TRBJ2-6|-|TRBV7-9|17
TGTGCCAGCAGCTTAGTTCCCATATTTGAAGGGGCCAACGTCCTGACTTTC
CASSLVPIFEGANVLTF
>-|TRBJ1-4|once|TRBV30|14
TGTGCCTGGAGCGTCGGAATGGGGGATGAAAAACTGTTTTTT
CAWSVGMGDEKLFF
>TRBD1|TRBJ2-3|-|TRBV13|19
TGTGCCAGCAGCTCGCCGGGACAGGGAGACCCAAATAGCACAGATACGCAGTATTTT
CASSSPGQGDPNSTDTQYF
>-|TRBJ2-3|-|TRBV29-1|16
TGCAGCGTTGAAGAGAAGAAGGGGCTCTGGACAGATACGCAGTATTTT
CSVEEKKGLWTDTQYF
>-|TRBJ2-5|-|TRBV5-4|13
TGTGCCAGCAGCTTGGAGTACAGGGAGACCCAGTACTTC
CASSLEYRETQYF
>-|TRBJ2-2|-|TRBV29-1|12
TGCAGCGTAGTCTCGGGCACCGGGGAGCTGTTTTTT
CSVVSGTGELFF
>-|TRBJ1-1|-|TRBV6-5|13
TGTGCCAGCAGTTACAGGGTGGGGGCTGAAGCTTTCTTT
CASSYRVGAEAFF
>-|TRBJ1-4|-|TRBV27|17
TGTGCCAGCAGTTTAATCCCAGGGGATATGACTAATGAAAAACTGTTTTTT
CASSLIPGDMTNEKLFF
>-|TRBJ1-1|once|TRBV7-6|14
TGTGCCAGCAGCTTAGCTGGGAAAAACACTGAAGCTTTCTTT
CASSLAGKNTEAFF
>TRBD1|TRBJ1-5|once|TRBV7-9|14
TGTGCCAGCAGCTTCATAGGGGGCGGTCAGCCCCAGCATTTT
CASSFIGGGQPQHF
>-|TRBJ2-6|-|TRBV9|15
TGTGCCAGCAGCGTATGGGTTAGCGGGGCCAACGTCCTGACTTTC
CASSVWVSGANVLTF
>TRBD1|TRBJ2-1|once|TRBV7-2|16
TGTGCCAGCAGCTCCGCTACCGGGACAGGGTTCTATGAGCAGTTCTTC
CASSSATGTGFYEQFF
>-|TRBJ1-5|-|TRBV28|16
TGTGCCAGCAGTTTAAGTCGGGGGTTCGCCAATCAGCCCCAGCATTTT
CASSLSRGFANQPQHF
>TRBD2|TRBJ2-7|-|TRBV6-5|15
TGTGCCAGCAGTTACTCAGATAGCGGGGGCTACGAGCAGTACTTC
CASSYSDSGGYEQYF
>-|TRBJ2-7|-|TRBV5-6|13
TGTGCCAGCAGTCAAGGGGTTCCCTACGAGCAGTACTTC
CASSQGVPYEQYF
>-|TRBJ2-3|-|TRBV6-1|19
TGTGCCAGCAGTGAAGTATCGACCCTGGTCAGGAATTGGGTGGATACGCAGTATTTT
CASSEVSTLVRNWVDTQYF
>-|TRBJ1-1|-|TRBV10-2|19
TGCGCCAGCCGAGTGACAGGTCTAGTTCCTTTAATTATGAACACTGAAGCTTTCTTT
CASRVTGLVPLIMNTEAFF
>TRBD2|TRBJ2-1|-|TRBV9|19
TGTGCCAGCAGCGTAGAGGCGGGAGGCGCTCTTAACTCCTACAATGAGCAGTTCTTC
CASSVEAGGALNSYNEQFF